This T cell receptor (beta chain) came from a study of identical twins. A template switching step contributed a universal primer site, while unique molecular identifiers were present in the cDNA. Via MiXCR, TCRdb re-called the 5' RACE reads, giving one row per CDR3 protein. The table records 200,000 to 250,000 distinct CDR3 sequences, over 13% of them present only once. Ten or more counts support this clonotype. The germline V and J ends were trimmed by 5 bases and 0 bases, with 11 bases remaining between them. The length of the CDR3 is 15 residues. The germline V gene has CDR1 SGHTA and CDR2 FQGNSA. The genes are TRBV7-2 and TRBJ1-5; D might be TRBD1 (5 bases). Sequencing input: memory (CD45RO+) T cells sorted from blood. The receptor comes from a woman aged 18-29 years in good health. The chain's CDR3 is CASSQGAVSNQPQHF. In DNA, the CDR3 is TGTGCCAGCAGCCAAGGGGCGGTTAGCAATCAGCCCCAGCATTTT.